This paragraph reports one T cell receptor (beta chain). Its antigen is undetermined. This CDR3 contains 13 residues. CDR1 and CDR2 (germline): MNHEY, SMNVEV (reference sequence). Losses at the gene ends were 5 bases for V and 2 bases for J; bases not matched to a gene: 3. The record originates from a study of cytomegalovirus exposure and HLA in healthy donors. Study-level points and caveats: A classifier reportedly called cytomegalovirus status with high sensitivity and specificity. A later analysis reported that several of the most significant clusters appeared to be linked to common viral pathogens, among them Epstein-Barr virus. There were some V segments, including TRBV6-2 and TRBV6-3, excluded as indistinguishable.

The primer mix had 60 Vbeta and 13 Jbeta primers. TCRdb's table, derived via immunoSEQ multiplex PCR, lists solely in-frame clones and lacks some. The table lists 190,000 or so clones, roughly 83% of them singletons. The receptor was isolated from a male donor in good health and CMV-seropositive. V usage is TRBV27 and J usage is TRBJ2-7; 7 nucleotides match TRBD1. The sequenced sample consisted of PBMCs. The CDR3 is CASSLGTAYEQYF. CDR3 DNA: TGTGCCAGCAGTCTCGGGACAGCCTACGAGCAGTACTTC.